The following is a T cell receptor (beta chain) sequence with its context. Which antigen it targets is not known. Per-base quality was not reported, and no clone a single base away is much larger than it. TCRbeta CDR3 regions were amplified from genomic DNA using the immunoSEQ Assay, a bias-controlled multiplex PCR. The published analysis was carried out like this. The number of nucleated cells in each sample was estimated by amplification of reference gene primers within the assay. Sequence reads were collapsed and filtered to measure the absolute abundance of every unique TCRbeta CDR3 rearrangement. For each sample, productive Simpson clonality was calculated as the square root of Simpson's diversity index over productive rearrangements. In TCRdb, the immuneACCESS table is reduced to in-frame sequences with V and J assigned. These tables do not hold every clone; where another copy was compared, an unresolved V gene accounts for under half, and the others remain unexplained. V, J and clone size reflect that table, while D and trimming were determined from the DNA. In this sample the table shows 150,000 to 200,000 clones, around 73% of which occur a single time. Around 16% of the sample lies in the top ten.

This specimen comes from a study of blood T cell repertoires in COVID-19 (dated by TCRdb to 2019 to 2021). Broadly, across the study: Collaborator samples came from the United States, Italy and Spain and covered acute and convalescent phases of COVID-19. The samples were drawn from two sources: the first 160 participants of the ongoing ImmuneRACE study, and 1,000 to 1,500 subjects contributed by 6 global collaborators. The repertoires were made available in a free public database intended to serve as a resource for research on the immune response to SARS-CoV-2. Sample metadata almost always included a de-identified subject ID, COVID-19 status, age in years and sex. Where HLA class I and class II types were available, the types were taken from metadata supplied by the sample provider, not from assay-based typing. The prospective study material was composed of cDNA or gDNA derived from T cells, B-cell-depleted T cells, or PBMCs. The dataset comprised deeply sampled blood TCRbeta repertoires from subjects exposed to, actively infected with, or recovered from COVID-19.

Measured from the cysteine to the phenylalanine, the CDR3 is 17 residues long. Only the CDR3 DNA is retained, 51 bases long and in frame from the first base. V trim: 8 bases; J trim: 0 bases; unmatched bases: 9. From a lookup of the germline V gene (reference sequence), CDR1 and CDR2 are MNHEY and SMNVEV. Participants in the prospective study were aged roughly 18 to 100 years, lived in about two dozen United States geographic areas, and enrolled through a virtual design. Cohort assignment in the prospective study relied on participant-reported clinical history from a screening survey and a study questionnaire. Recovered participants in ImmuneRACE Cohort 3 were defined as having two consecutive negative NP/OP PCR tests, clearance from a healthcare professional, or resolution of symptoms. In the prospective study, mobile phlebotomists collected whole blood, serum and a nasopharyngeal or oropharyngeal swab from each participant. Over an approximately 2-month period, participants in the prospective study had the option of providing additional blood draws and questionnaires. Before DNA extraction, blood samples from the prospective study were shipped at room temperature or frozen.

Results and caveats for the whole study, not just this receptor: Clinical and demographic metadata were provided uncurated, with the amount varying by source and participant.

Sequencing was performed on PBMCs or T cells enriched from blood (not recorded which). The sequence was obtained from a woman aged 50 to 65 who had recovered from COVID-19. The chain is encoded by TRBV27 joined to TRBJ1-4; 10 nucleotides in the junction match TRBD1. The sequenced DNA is TGTGCCAGCTCCTCTGACAGGGGGCATGCAACTAATGAAAAACTGTTTTTT. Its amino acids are CASSSDRGHATNEKLFF.